This entry describes one T cell receptor (beta chain). Its antigen is undetermined. This specimen belongs to a study of T cell repertoires in cytomegalovirus infection. Study background: Recently identified HLA-C-restricted CMV epitopes and well-studied HLA-B-restricted CMV epitopes were used by the study. CMV infection and matching HLA type were both indicated by public TCR beta signatures. The study, taken as a whole, reports: HLA-C-restricted CMV-specific TCR beta clonotypes were dominant in the ex vivo response. Frequencies of public TCR beta families were cumulated, and this identified carriers of CMV plus the relevant HLA.

The CDR3 is 15 amino acids. Deletions cut 4 bases from V and 4 bases from J, with 17 bases between. CDR1 is SGHDT and CDR2 is YYEEEE in the germline V gene. TCRdb re-called the reads with MiXCR, one entry per CDR3 protein. The sample records a few hundred thousand distinct CDR3 sequences, approximately 40% being singletons. This specimen consisted of cultured PBMCs, obtained from culture after CMV antigen stimulation. The TCR originated in a human donor in good health (CMV status not recorded). Some clones in this sample may be carry-over from other donors' samples. V is TRBV5-6 and J is TRBJ2-5, with D possibly TRBD1 on 5 matching bases. In DNA form, the CDR3 reads TGTGCCAGCAGCATGGGAAGGGGTTCGGGAGAGACCCAGTACTTC. Translating gives CASSMGRGSGETQYF.